The source of this TCR beta chain is a study of blood T cell repertoires in COVID-19. How the authors handled the data: The assay estimated nucleated cells by amplifying reference gene primers. The assay was immunoSEQ multiplex PCR, and TCRdb's table has in-frame clones only and misses some. That table gives V, J and clone size, and the DNA gave D and trimming. The data show hundreds of thousands of clones, more than 70% seen once. This clone was recorded a few times. Cohorts were determined from participant-reported clinical history. The CDR3 has 15 residues. The ends lost 0 bases at V and 9 bases at J; junction bases unmatched: 8. Germline CDR1 is MNHEY and CDR2 is SVGAGI.

The receptor comes from a middle-aged man in a cohort exposed to, infected with or recovered from COVID-19 (not recorded which). Sequenced: PBMCs or T cells enriched from blood (not recorded which). This chain connects TRBV6-5 to TRBJ1-1; 9 bases align to TRBD1. For the CDR3, the DNA is TGTGCCAGCAGTTACTCGGGACAGGGACAGAGGAAAGCTTTCTTT. Translation gives CASSYSGQGQRKAFF.